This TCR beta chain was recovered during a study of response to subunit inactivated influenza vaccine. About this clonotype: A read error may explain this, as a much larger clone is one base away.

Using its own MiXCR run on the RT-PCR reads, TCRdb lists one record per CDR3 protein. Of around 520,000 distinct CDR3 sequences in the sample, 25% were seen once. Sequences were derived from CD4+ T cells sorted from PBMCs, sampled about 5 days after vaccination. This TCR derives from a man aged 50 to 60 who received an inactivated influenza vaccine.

The CDR3 is CSASNPTSGGGPYEQYF. CDR3 nucleotides: TGCAGTGCTAGTAACCCGACTAGCGGGGGGGGGCCCTACGAGCAGTACTTC. The gene calls are TRBV20-1 and TRBJ2-7; 14 nucleotides agree with TRBD2. The CDR3 is made up of 17 amino acids. The germline gives CDR1 DFQATT, CDR2 SNEGSKA (reference sequence). The junction had 9 bases not matched to a gene; V was cut back by 3 bases and J by 2 bases.